This passage covers 6 T cell receptor beta chains from one sample sequenced in a study of CD8 T cells in Susac syndrome (dated by TCRdb to about 2019). The library came from the immunoSEQ multiplex PCR assay. RNA was extracted using the RNeasy kit, and about 0.45 to 1 microgram was reverse transcribed with random hexamers. Using fastp trimming at Q25 and MiXCR clonotype assembly, TCRdb reanalyzed the public sequencing data and kept in-frame beta chains. Each entry merges the rows of one CDR3 protein and shows their most common DNA and genes. For this sample there are approximately 170,000 distinct CDR3 sequences; about 94% appear just once. The top ten hold about 0.14% of the sample. Sequenced input: CD4+ T cells from PBMCs. The receptor set was obtained from a human donor in good health.

J is TRBJ2-6 and V is TRBV12-3 or TRBV12-4; either TRBD1 or TRBD2 may fit D (5 bases each). The CDR3 runs 18 residues. With 3 bases removed from V and 0 bases from J, the gap between germline ends came to 15 bases. CDR3 region: CASSLGRGAPSGANVLTF. In DNA, the CDR3 is TGTGCCAGCAGTTTGGGGAGAGGGGCCCCCTCTGGGGCCAACGTCCTGACTTTC.

V and J are TRBV18 and TRBJ2-7, with D unresolved. Germline V gene sequence: CDR1 KGHSH, CDR2 LQKENI. CDR3 size: 15 residues. V was shortened by 2 bases and J by 2 bases, with 13 bases between the two germline ends. The CDR3 DNA follows: TGTGCCAGCTCACCAGTCAGAGAGGTTGCCTACGAGCAGTACTTC. Encoded protein: CASSPVREVAYEQYF.

The rearrangement joins TRBV29-1 to TRBJ1-4; 7 bases are shared with TRBD1. The germline gives CDR1 SQVTM, CDR2 ANQGSEA. The J segment lost 7 bases and the V segment lost 3 bases, leaving 14 bases of the junction unmatched. The CDR3 runs to 16 residues. The DNA for the CDR3 is TGCAGCGTTGAGGACGGACAGGCGGGGCTGGTTGAAAAACTGTTTTTT. Its protein is CSVEDGQAGLVEKLFF.

The table lists this clonotype with a count of one. The chain couples TRBV7-2 to TRBJ1-6, with a tentative D call TRBD1 (5 bases). This CDR3 comprises 14 residues. Trimming pared 2 bases from V and 6 bases from J, leaving 8 bases between. Germline values: CDR1 SGHTA, CDR2 FQGNSA. CDR3 DNA: TGTGCCAGCAGCTTACAGGGACCTAATTCACCCCTCCACTTT. Its translation: CASSLQGPNSPLHF.

This chain links TRBV28 with TRBJ2-7; the match to TRBD1 covers 9 bases. Germline V gene lookup returns CDR1 MDHEN and CDR2 SYDVKM. The CDR3 spans 18 residues. V gave up 4 bases and J gave up 2 bases; unmatched junction bases: 15. The CDR3 bases are TGTGCCAGCAGTTCAATCTACACCCCCGGGACAGGGACCTACGAGCAGTACTTC. Residues: CASSSIYTPGTGTYEQYF.

The V call is TRBV28, the J call TRBJ1-2, with D perhaps matching TRBD1 (6 bases). Germline-derived CDR1 and CDR2 are MDHEN and SYDVKM. Trimming took off 5 bases at V and 8 bases at J, with 21 bases between the two ends. This CDR3 is built from 15 residues. CDR3 in amino acids: CASSLPQGSGWGYTF. The CDR3 DNA follows: TGTGCCAGCAGTCTACCACAGGGCTCAGGTTGGGGCTACACCTTC.